This TCR beta chain comes out of a study of shared clonotypes between healthy human individuals. Whole-study results and caveats: Rarefaction analysis demonstrated incomplete sorted-subset sequencing notwithstanding large depth.

Using immunoSEQ multiplex PCR, the repertoire was profiled, and TCRdb retains in-frame clones only, with some absent. Seen here are under 650,000 clones, 95% to 97% observed once, and the top ten hold approximately 0.06%. On this clone itself: Its antigen is not known.

CDR3 size: 17 residues. V gave up 0 bases and J gave up 0 bases, with 12 bases separating them. Germline CDR1 and CDR2: WNHNN and SYGVQD (reference sequence). Sequenced material: naive CD4+ T cells sorted from blood. Subset specified: CD45RA+ positively selected. This sequence joins TRBV10-1 and TRBJ2-4; no clear D. This receptor was obtained from a woman aged 25 to 39 in good health. CDR3 in DNA: TGCGCCAGCAGTGAGTCGGCCAGCTTCCCAGCCAAAAACATTCAGTACTTC. Its translation is CASSESASFPAKNIQYF.